The T cell receptor (beta chain) described here comes from a study of T cell changes during pregnancy in multiple sclerosis. Libraries were prepared by immunoSEQ multiplex PCR; TCRdb keeps only in-frame clonotypes and omits some of them. The sample records around 40,000 clones, just over 90% being singletons. V gave up 6 bases and J gave up 4 bases; unmatched junction bases: 6. This CDR3 is 14 amino acids long. Germline CDR1 is SNHLY and CDR2 is FYNNEI. This sequence originates from a female donor in good health, enrolled as a control in a pregnancy study. The sample here was CD4+ T cells from peripheral blood mononuclear cells, taken in the first trimester of pregnancy. This chain joins TRBV2 and TRBJ2-7, with 10 bases lining up with TRBD1. The chain's CDR3 is CASRRRDRGYEQYF. The DNA of the CDR3 is TGTGCCAGCAGACGGAGGGACAGGGGTTACGAGCAGTACTTC.